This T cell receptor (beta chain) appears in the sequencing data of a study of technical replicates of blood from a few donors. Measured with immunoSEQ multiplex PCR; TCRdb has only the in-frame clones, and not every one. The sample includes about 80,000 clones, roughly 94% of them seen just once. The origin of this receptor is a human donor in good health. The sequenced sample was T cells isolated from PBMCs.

CDR3 sequence reads: CASSHDRDRGYEQYF. CDR3 sequence (DNA): TGTGCCAGCAGTCATGACCGGGACAGGGGATACGAGCAGTACTTC. The V gene is TRBV6-7, the J gene TRBJ2-7; 10 bases line up with TRBD1. TRBV6-7 is sorted into the ORF group, with uncertain function. The CDR3 is 15 residues long. Trimming removed 5 bases from V and 4 bases from J; junction bases left unmatched: 8.